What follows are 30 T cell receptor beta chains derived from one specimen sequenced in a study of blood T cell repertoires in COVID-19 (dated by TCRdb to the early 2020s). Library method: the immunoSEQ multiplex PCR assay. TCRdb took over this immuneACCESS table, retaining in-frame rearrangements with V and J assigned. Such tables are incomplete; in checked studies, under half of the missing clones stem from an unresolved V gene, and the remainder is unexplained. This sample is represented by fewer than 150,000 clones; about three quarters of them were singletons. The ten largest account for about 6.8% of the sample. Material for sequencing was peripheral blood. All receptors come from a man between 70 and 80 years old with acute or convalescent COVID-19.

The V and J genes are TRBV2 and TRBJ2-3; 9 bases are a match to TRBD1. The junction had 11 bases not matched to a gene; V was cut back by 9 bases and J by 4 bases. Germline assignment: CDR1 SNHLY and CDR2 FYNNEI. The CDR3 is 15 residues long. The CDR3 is CASPNRGRFADTQYF. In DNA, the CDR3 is TGTGCCAGTCCGAACAGGGGGCGCTTCGCAGATACGCAGTATTTT.

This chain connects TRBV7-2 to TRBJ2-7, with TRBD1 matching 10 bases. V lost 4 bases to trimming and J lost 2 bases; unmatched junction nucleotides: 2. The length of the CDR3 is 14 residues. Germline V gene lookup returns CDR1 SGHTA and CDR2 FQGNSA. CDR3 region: CASSWGQGTYEQYF. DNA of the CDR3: TGTGCCAGCAGCTGGGGACAGGGGACCTACGAGCAGTACTTC.

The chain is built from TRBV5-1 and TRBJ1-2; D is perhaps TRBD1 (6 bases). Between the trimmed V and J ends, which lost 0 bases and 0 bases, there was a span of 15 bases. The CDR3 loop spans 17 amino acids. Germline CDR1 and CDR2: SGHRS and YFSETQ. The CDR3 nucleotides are TGCGCCAGCAGCTTGGCCGTGCGGGGGCTAGCTAACTATGGCTACACCTTC. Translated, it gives CASSLAVRGLANYGYTF.

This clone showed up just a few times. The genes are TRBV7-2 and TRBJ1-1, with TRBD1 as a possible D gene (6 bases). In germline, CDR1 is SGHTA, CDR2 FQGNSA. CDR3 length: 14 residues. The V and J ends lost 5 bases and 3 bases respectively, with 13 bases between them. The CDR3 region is CASSPQGGDTEAFF. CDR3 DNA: TGTGCCAGCAGCCCACAGGGAGGGGACACTGAAGCTTTCTTT.

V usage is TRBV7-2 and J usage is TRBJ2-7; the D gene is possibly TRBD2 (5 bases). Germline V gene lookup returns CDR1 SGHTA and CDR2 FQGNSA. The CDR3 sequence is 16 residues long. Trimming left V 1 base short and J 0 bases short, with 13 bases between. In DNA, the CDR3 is TGTGCCAGCAGCTTAGGCCTATCGGGAAGCTCCTACGAGCAGTACTTC. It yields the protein CASSLGLSGSSYEQYF. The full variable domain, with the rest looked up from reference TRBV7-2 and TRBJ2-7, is GAGVSQSPSNKVTEKGKDVELRCDPISGHTALYWYRQSLGQGLEFLIYFQGNSAPDKSGLPSDRFSAERTGGSVSTLTIQRTQQEDSAVYLCASSLGLSGSSYEQYFGPGTRLTVT.

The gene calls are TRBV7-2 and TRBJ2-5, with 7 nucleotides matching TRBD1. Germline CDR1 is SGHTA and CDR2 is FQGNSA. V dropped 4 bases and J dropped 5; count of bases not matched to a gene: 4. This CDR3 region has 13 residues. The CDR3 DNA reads TGTGCCAGCAGCTCTGGGACAGTCGAGACCCAGTACTTC. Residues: CASSSGTVETQYF.

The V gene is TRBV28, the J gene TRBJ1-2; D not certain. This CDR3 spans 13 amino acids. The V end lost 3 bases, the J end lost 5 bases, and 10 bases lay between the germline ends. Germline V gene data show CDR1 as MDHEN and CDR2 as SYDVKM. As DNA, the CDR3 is TGTGCCAGCAGTTTTTCAGCGTTATATGGCTACACCTTC. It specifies CASSFSALYGYTF.

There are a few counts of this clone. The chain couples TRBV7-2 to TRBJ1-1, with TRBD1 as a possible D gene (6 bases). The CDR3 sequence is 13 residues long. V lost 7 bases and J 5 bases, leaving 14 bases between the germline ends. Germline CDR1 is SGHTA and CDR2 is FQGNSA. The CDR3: CASTQGMMTEAFF. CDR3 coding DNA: TGTGCCAGCACGCAGGGGATGATGACTGAAGCTTTCTTT.

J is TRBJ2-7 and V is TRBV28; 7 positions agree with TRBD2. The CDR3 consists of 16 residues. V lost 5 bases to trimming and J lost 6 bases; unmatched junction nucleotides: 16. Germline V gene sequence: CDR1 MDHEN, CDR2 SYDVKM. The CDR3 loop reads CASSPAGWGKRGEQYF. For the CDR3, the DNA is TGTGCCAGCAGTCCTGCGGGTTGGGGGAAGCGGGGCGAGCAGTACTTC.

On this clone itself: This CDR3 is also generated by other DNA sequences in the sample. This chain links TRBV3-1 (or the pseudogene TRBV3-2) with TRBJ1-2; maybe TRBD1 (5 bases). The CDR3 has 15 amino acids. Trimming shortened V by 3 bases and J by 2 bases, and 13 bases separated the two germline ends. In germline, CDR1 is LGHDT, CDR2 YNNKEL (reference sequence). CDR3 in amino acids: CASSQGPGSNYGYTF. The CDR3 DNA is TGTGCCAGCAGCCAGGGCCCAGGGTCGAACTATGGCTACACCTTC.

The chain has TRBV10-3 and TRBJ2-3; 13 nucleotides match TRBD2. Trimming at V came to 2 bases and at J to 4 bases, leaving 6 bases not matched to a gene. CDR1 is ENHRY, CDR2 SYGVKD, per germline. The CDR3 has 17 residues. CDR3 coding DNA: TGTGCCATCAGTGAGACTAGCGGGAGGGCCGGGGCAGATACGCAGTATTTT. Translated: CAISETSGRAGADTQYF.

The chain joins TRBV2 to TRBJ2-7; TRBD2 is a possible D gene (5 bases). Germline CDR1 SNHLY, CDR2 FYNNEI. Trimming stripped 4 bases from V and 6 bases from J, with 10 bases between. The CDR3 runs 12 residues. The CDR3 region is CASSGLAGEQYF. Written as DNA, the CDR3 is TGTGCCAGCAGTGGGCTAGCCGGCGAGCAGTACTTC.

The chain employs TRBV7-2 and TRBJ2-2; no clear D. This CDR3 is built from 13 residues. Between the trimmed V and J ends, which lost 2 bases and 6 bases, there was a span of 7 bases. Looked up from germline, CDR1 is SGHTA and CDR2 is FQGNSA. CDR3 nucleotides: TGTGCCAGCAGCTTACAGAGGCCCGGGGAGCTGTTTTTT. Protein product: CASSLQRPGELFF.

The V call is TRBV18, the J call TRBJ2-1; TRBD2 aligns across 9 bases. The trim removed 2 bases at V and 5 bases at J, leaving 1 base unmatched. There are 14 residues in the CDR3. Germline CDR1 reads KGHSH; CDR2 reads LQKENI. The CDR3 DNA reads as TGTGCCAGCTCACCAGTAGCGGGGGACAATGAGCAGTTCTTC. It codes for CASSPVAGDNEQFF.

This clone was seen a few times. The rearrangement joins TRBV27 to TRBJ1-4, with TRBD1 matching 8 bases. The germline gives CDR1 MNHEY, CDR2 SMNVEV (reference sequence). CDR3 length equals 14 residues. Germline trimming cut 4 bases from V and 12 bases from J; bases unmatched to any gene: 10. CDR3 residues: CASSYRQGALELFF. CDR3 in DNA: TGTGCCAGCAGTTACCGGCAGGGGGCTCTGGAACTGTTTTTT.

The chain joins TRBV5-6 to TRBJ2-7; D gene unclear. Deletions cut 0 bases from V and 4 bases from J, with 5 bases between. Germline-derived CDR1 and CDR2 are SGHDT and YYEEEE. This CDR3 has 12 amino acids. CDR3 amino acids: CASSLGRYEQYF. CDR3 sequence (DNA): TGTGCCAGCAGCTTGGGCAGATACGAGCAGTACTTC.

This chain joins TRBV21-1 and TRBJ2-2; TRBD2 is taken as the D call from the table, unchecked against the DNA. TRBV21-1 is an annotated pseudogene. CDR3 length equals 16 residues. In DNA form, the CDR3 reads TGTGCCAGCAGCAAAGGAGGCGGGCGATTCACCGGGGAGCTGTTTTTT. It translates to CASSKGGGRFTGELFF.

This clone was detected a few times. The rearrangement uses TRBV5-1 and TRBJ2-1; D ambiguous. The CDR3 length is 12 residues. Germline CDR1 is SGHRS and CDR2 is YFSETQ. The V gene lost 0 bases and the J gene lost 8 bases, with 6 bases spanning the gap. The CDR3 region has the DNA TGCGCCAGCAGCTTGGCAGGTTATGAGCAGTTCTTC. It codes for CASSLAGYEQFF.

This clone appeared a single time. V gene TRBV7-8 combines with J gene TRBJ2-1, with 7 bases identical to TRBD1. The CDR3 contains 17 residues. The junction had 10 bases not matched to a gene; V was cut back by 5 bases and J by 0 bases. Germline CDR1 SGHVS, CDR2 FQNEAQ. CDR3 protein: CASSTDSTGYSYNEQFF. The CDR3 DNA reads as TGTGCCAGCAGCACAGATTCGACAGGGTACTCCTACAATGAGCAGTTCTTC. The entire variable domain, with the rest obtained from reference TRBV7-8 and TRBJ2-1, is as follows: GAGVSQSPRYKVAKRGQDVALRCDPISGHVSLFWYQQALGQGPEFLTYFQNEAQLDKSGLPSDRFFAERPEGSVSTLKIQRTQQEDSAVYLCASSTDSTGYSYNEQFFGPGTRLTVL.

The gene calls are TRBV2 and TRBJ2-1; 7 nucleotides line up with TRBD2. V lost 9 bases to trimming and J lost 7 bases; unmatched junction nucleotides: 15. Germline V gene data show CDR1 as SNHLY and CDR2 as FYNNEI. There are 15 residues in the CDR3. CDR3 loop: CASSNFGRTSNEQFF. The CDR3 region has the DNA TGTGCCAGTAGTAATTTCGGGAGGACCTCTAATGAGCAGTTCTTC. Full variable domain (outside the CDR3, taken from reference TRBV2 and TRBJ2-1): EPEVTQTPSHQVTQMGQEVILRCVPISNHLYFYWYRQILGQKVEFLVSFYNNEISEKSEIFDDQFSVERPDGSNFTLKIRSTKLEDSAMYFCASSNFGRTSNEQFFGPGTRLTVL.

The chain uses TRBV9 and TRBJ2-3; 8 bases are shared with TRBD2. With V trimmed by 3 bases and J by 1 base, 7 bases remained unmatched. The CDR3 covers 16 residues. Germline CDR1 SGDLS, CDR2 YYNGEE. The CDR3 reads CASSAQRTSRTDTQYF. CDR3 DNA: TGTGCCAGCAGCGCCCAGAGGACTAGCCGCACAGATACGCAGTATTTT.

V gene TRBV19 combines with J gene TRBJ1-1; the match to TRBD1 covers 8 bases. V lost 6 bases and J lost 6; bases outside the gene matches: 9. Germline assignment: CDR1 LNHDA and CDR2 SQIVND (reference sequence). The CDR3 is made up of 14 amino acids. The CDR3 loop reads CASRTADRVPEAFF. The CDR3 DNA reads TGTGCCAGTAGGACTGCGGACAGGGTGCCTGAAGCTTTCTTT. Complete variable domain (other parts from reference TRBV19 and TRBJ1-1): DGGITQSPKYLFRKEGQNVTLSCEQNLNHDAMYWYRQDPGQGLRLIYYSQIVNDFQKGDIAEGYSVSREKKESFPLTVTSAQKNPTAFYLCASRTADRVPEAFFGQGTRLTVV.

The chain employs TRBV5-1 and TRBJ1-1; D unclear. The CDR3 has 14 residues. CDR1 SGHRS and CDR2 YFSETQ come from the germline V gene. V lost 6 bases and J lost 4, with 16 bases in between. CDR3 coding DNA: TGCGCCAGCACCAGTAGCGGCGCAGGCACTGAAGCTTTCTTT. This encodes CASTSSGAGTEAFF.

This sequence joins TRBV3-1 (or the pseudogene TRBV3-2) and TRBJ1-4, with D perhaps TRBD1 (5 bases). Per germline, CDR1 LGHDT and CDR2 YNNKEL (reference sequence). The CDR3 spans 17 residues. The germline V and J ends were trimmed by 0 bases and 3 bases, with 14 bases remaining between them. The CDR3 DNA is TGTGCCAGCAGCCAAGATTGGCGTAGACAGTCTAATGAAAAACTGTTTTTT. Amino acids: CASSQDWRRQSNEKLFF.

CDR3 residues: CASSLAGGEGETQYF. Written as DNA, the CDR3 is TGCGCCAGCAGCTTGGCTGGAGGGGAAGGGGAGACCCAGTACTTC. The rearrangement joins TRBV5-1 to TRBJ2-5, with D maybe TRBD2 (6 bases). Trimming shortened V by 0 bases and J by 5 bases, and 14 bases separated the two germline ends. Germline V gives CDR1 SGHRS, CDR2 YFSETQ. The CDR3 totals 15 residues.

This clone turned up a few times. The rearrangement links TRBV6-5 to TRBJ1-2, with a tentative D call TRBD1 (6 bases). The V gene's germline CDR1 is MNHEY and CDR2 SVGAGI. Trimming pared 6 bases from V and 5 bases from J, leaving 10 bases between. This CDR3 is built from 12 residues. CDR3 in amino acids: CASRDRRYGYTF. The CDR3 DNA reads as TGTGCCAGCAGAGACAGGCGGTATGGCTACACCTTC.

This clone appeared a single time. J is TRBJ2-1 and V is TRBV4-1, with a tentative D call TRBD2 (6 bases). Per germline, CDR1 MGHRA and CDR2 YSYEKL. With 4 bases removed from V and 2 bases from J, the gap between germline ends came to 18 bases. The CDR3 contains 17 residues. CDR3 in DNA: TGCGCCAGCAGCCCCCCTTGGGGACCTAGCGCCTACAATGAGCAGTTCTTC. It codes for CASSPPWGPSAYNEQFF.

CDR3 residues: CASSSPYNEQFF. In DNA, the CDR3 is TGTGCCAGCAGCTCCCCATACAATGAGCAGTTCTTC. This chain joins TRBV6-2 or TRBV6-3 and TRBJ2-1; D is uncertain. Trimming removed 6 bases from V and 4 bases from J, with 7 bases in between. The CDR3 length is 12 residues. In germline, CDR1 is MNHEY, CDR2 SVGEGT.

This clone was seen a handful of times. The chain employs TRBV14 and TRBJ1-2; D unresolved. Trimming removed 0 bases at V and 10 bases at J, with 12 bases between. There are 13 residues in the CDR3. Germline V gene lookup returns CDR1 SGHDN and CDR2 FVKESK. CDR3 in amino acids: CASSQDFGEDYTF. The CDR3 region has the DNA TGTGCCAGCAGCCAAGATTTTGGAGAAGACTACACCTTC.

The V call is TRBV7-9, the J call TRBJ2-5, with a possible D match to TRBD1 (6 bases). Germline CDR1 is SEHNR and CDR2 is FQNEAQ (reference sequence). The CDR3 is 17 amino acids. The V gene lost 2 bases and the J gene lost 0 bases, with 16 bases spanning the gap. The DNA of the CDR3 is TGTGCCAGCAGCTTAACGTCGGGACATTCGTACCAAGAGACCCAGTACTTC. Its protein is CASSLTSGHSYQETQYF. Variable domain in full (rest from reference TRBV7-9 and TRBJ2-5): DTGVSQNPRHKITKRGQNVTFRCDPISEHNRLYWYRQTLGQGPEFLTYFQNEAQLEKSRLLSDRFSAERPKGSFSTLEIQRTEQGDSAMYLCASSLTSGHSYQETQYFGPGTRLLVL.